The clone carrying this TCR beta chain was observed at least ten times. TCRdb fed the multiplex PCR reads into MiXCR, producing one record per CDR3 protein. The repertoire has 150,000 to 250,000 distinct CDR3 sequences, 31% of them found once; the top ten carry 4.3%. This specimen belongs to a study of breast tumors, draining lymph nodes, adjacent tissues. Samples came from axillary lymph nodes draining the breast cancer. This CDR3 spans 19 amino acids. The germline gives CDR1 KGHDR, CDR2 SFDVKD. Trimming shortened V by 2 bases and J by 4 bases, and 20 bases separated the two germline ends. The specimen sequenced was axillary lymph node tissue. This sequence joins TRBV24-1 and TRBJ2-6, with D unclear. This receptor was taken from a female donor with breast cancer. Some clones in this sample may be carry-over from other donors' samples. CDR3 in DNA: TGTGCCACCAGTGATTCAACAAGGACCGCCTCGAGGGGGGCCAACGTCCTGACTTTC. Translating gives CATSDSTRTASRGANVLTF.